This is a list of T cell receptor beta chains from one sample in a study of blood T cells in healthy people across ages. TCRdb reprocessed the 5' RACE reads via MiXCR and lists one record per CDR3 protein. The sample carries more than 1.4 million distinct CDR3 sequences, 42% recorded once. The sample was blood. Receptors were obtained from a woman between 18 and 29 years old in good health. CDR3s include the opening cysteine and the closing phenylalanine or tryptophan. A D gene is named only where the DNA matches it firmly. Only some rows state a clone size, as once, few, many or a class for expanded clones.

abundance	d_gene	j_gene	v_gene	CDR3nt	CDR3aa
NA	NA	TRBJ2-3	TRBV28	TGTGCCAGCGAGGAAGCGGAGGGGGCGACAGATACGCAGTATTTT	CASEEAEGATDTQYF
NA	TRBD1	TRBJ1-6	TRBV11-2	TGTGCCAGCAGCTTAGACATCAACAGGGGGCGATCACCCCTCCACTTT	CASSLDINRGRSPLHF
NA	NA	TRBJ1-2	TRBV7-9	TGTGCCAGCAGCTTAGAAGTTTCAAGATACACCTTC	CASSLEVSRYTF
NA	NA	TRBJ2-7	TRBV10-2	TGCGCCAGCAGTGAGTCGGGTAGCGGTTACGAGCAGTACTTC	CASSESGSGYEQYF
NA	NA	TRBJ2-5	TRBV29-1	TGCAGCGTTGAGACGAGGGGTAGCGGCACAGACAATGAGCAGTACTTC	CSVETRGSGTDNEQYF
many	NA	TRBJ2-1	TRBV29-1	TGCAGCGTTGAGGGTCAGGAGCAGTTCTTC	CSVEGQEQFF
NA	TRBD2	TRBJ2-1	TRBV10-3	TGTGCCATCAGTGAGCAACTAGCGGGAGTAGGGGAGACCCAGTTCTTC	CAISEQLAGVGETQFF
few	NA	TRBJ2-3	TRBV3-1	TGTGCCAGCAGCCAAGAGAAAGGATTAGATACGCAGTATTTT	CASSQEKGLDTQYF
NA	NA	TRBJ2-3	TRBV7-8	TGTGCCGGCAGCTACGGGTTGGGAGGCACAGATACGCAGTATTTT	CAGSYGLGGTDTQYF
few	NA	TRBJ1-2	TRBV29-1	TGCAGCACCAAAGTCGGCTATGGCTACACCTTC	CSTKVGYGYTF
NA	NA	TRBJ1-6	TRBV6-2/TRBV6-3	TGTGCCAGCATTTGGGAGTCCTATAATTCGCCCCTCCACTTT	CASIWESYNSPLHF
few	NA	TRBJ1-2	TRBV7-2	TGTGCCAGCAGCTTATTTGGCGGGATTCAAGTTGATGGCTACACCTTC	CASSLFGGIQVDGYTF
few	NA	TRBJ2-3	TRBV12-3/TRBV12-4	TGTGCCAGCAGTAAGACAGAAGGATACACAGATCAGCAGTATTTT	CASSKTEGYTDQQYF
NA	NA	TRBJ2-3	TRBV12-3/TRBV12-4	TGTGCCGGCAGTTTAGGCGCCGCCAATACGCAGTATTTT	CAGSLGAANTQYF